The present T cell receptor (beta chain) was sequenced within a study of CD8 T cells in Susac syndrome. Looking at the study overall: Patients with Susac syndrome, at blood draw, were therapy-naive, on corticosteroids, or on intravenous immunoglobulin alone.

CDR3 size: 12 residues. V lost 5 bases and J 7 bases, leaving 9 bases between the germline ends. The germline gives CDR1 SGHTA, CDR2 FQGNSA. CD8+ and CD4+ T cells from blood underwent TCR beta sequencing. CD8+ and CD4+ T cells were negatively isolated; TEMRA cells were FACS-enriched. Reverse transcription used about 0.5 to 1 ug RNA and random hexamers. TCRdb re-analysed the immunoSEQ multiplex PCR reads in MiXCR, keeping a single row per CDR3 protein. The repertoire holds around 170,000 distinct CDR3 sequences, with 95% to 97% as singletons. The V and J genes are TRBV7-2 and TRBJ2-4, with no clear D. The receptor was isolated from a human donor with Susac syndrome. Sequencing used CD4+ T cells from PBMCs. CDR3 sequence reads: CASSQNLNIQYF. The CDR3 DNA reads as TGTGCCAGCAGCCAAAACCTGAACATTCAGTACTTC.